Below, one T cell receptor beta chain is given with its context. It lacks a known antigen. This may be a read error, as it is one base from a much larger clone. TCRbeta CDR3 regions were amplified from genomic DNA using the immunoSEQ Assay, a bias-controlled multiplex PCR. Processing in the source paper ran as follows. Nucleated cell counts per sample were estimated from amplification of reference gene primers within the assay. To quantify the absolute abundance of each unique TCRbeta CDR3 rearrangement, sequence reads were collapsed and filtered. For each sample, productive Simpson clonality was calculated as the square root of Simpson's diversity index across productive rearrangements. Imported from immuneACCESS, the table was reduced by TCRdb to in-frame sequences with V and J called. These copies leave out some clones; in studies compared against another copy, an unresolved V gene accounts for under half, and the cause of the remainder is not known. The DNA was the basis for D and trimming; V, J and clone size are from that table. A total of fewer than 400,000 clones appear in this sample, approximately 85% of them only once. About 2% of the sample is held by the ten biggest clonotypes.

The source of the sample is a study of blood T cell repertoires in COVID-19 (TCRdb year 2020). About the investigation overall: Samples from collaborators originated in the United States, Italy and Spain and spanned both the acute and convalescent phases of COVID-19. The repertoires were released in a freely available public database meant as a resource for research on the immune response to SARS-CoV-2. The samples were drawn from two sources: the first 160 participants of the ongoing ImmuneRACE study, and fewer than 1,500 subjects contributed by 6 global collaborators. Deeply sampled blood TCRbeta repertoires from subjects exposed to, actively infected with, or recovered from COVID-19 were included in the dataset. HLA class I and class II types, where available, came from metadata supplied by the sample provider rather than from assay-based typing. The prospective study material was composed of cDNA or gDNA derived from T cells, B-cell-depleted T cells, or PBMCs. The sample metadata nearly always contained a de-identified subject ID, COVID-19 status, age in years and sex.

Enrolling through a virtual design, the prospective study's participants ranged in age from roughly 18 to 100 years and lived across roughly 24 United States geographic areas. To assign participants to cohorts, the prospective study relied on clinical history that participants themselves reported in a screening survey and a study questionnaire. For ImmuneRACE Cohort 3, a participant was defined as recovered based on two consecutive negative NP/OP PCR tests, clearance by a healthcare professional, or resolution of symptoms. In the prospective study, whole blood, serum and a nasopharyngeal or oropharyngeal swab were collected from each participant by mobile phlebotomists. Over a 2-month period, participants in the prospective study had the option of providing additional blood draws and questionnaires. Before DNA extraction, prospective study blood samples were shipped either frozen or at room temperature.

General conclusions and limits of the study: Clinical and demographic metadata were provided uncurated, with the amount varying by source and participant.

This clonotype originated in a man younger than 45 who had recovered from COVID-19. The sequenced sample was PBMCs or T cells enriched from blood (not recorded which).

The CDR3 protein: CASSSGQMNTEAFF. The sequenced DNA: TGTGCCAGCAGCTCGGGACAGATGAACACTGAAGCTTTCTTT. The chain couples TRBV5-5 to TRBJ1-1; 7 bases in the middle match TRBD1. Taken from the germline V gene (reference sequence), the CDR1 and CDR2 loops are SGHKS and YYEKEE. Its CDR3 holds 14 amino acids, cysteine through phenylalanine. Only the CDR3 part of the read is kept: 42 bases, read in frame from the first base. Germline trimming: 3 bases from V, 0 bases from J; junction bases outside gene matches: 2.